This T cell receptor beta chain appears in the sequencing data of a study of T-cell memory formation after mild COVID-19. About the study: Most TCR clusters belonged to a single donor.

The germline V gene has CDR1 SGHRS and CDR2 YFSETQ. V was trimmed by 2 bases and J by 7 bases, leaving 19 bases between them. This CDR3 is built from 16 residues. Researchers used 5'RACE with constant-segment primers to make TCR alpha and TCR beta cDNA libraries that carry sample barcodes and UMIs. Via MiXCR, TCRdb re-called the 5' RACE reads, giving one row per CDR3 protein. Here the sample spans some 150,000 distinct CDR3 sequences, less than 25% being singletons. This chain uses TRBV5-1 with TRBJ2-1, with D perhaps given as TRBD1 or TRBD2 (5 bases each). This clonotype originated in an adult woman who had mild COVID-19 (a few samples of this study predate the infection). Cell type and time point are not known. The sample consisted of PBMCs or a T cell subset sorted from them (not recorded which). The CDR3 coding sequence is TGCGCCAGCAGCTTCGGACGGGGAAGGGGTGAAAATGAGCAGTTCTTC. Encoded protein: CASSFGRGRGENEQFF.